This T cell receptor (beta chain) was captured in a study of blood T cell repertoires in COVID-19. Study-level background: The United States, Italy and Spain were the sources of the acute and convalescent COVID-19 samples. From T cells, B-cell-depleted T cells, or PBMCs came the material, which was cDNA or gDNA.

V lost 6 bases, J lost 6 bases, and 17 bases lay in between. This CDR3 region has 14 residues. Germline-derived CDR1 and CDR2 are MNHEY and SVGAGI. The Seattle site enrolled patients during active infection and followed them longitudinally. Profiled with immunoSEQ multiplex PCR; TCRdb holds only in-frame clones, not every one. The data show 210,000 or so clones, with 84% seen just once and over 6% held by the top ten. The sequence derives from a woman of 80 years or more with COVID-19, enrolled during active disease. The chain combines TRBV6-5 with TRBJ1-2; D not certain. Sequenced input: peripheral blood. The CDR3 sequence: CASSSPRSINGYTF. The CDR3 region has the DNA TGTGCCAGCAGCTCCCCCCGGAGTATTAATGGCTACACCTTC.